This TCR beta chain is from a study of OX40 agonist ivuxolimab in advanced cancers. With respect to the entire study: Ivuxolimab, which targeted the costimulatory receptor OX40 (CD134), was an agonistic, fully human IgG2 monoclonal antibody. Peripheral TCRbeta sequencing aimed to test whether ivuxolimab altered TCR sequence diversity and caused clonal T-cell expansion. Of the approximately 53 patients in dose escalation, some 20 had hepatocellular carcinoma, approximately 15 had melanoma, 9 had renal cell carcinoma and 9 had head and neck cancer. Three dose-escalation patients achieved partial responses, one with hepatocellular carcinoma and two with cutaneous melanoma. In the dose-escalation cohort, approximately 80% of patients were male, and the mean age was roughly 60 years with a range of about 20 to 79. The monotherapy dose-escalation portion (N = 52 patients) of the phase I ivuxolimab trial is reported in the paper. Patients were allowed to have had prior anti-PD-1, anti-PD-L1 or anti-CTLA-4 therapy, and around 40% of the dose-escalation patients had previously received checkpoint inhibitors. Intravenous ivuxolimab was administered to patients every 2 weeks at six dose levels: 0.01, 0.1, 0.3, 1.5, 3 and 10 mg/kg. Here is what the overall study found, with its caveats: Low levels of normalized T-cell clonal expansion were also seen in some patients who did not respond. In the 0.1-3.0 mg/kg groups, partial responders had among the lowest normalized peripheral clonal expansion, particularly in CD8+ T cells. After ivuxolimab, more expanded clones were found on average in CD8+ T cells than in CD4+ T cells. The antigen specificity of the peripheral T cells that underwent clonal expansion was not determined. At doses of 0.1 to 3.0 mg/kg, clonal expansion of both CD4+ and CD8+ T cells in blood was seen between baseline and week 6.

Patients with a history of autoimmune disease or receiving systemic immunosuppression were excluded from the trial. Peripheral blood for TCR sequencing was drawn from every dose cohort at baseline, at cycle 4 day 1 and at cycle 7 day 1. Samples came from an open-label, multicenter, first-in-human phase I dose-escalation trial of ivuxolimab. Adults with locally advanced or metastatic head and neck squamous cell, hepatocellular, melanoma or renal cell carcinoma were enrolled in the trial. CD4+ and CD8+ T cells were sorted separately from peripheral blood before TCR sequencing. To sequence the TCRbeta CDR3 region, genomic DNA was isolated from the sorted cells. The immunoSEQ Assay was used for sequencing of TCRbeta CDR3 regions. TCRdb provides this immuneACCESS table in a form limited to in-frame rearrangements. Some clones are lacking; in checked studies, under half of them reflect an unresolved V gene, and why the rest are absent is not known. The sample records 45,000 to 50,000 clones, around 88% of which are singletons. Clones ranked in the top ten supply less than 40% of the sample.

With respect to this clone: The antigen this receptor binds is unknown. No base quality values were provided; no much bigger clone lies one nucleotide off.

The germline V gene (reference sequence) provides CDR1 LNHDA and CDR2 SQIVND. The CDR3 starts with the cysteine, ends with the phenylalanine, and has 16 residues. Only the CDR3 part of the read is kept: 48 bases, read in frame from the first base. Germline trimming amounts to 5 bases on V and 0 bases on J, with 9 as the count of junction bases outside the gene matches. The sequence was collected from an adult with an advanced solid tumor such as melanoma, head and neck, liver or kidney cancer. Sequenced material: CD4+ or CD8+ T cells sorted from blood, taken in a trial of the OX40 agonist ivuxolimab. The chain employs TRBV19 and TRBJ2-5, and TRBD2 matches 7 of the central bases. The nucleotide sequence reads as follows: TGTGCCAGTAGTCCGGCTCCCGGGGGGTACCAAGAGACCCAGTACTTC. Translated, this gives CASSPAPGGYQETQYF.